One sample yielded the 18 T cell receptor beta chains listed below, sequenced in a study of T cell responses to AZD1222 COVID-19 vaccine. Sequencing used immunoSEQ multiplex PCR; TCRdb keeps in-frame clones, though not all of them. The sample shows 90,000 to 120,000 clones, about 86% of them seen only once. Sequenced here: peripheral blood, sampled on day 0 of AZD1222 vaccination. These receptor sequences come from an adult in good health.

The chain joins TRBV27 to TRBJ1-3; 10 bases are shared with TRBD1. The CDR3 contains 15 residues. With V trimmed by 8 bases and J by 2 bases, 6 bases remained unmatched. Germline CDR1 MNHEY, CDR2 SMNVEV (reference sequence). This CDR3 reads CASGSDRGPGNTIYF. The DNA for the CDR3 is TGTGCCAGCGGCTCAGACAGGGGGCCTGGAAACACCATATATTTT.

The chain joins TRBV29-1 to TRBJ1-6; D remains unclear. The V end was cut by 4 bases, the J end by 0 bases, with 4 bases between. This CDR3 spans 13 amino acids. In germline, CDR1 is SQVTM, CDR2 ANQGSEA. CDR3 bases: TGCAGCGTTGGAGTCTCCTATAATTCACCCCTCCACTTT. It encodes CSVGVSYNSPLHF.

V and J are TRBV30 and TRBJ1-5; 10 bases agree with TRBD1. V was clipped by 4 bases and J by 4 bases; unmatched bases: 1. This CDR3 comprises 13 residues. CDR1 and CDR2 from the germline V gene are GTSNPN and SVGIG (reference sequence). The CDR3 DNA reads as TGTGCCTGGATGGGACAGGGGAATCAGCCCCAGCATTTT. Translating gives CAWMGQGNQPQHF.

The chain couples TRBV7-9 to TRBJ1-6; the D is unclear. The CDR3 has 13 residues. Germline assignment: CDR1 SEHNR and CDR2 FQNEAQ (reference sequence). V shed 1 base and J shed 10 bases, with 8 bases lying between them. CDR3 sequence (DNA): TGTGCCAGCAGCTTAGAAGGGAGCTCACCCCTCCACTTT. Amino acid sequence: CASSLEGSSPLHF.

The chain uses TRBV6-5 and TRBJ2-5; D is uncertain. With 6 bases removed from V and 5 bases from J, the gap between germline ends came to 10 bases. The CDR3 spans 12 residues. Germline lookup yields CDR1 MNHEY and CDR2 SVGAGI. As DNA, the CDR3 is TGTGCCAGCAGCCGGATCGGGGAGACCCAGTACTTC. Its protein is CASSRIGETQYF.

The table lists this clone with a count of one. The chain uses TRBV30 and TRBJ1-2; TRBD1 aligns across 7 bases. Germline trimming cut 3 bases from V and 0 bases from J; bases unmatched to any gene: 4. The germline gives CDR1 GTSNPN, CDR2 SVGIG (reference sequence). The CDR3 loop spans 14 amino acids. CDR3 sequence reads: CAWRGTETNYGYTF. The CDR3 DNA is TGTGCCTGGAGGGGGACAGAGACTAACTATGGCTACACCTTC.

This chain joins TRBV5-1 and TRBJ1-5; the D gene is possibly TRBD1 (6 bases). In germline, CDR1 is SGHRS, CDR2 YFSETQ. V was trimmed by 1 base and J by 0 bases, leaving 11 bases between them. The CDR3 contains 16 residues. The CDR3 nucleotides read TGCGCCAGCAGCTTGTGGGGGCTTTATAGCAATCAGCCCCAGCATTTT. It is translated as CASSLWGLYSNQPQHF.

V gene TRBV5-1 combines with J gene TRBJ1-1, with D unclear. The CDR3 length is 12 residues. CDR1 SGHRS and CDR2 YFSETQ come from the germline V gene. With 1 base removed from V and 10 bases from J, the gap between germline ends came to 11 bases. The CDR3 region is CASSLTPPVAFF. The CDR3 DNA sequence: TGCGCCAGCAGCTTGACCCCCCCGGTAGCTTTCTTT. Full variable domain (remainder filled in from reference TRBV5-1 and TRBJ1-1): KAGVTQTPRYLIKTRGQQVTLSCSPISGHRSVSWYQQTPGQGLQFLFEYFSETQRNKGNFPGRFSGRQFSNSRSEMNVSTLELGDSALYLCASSLTPPVAFFGQGTRLTVV.

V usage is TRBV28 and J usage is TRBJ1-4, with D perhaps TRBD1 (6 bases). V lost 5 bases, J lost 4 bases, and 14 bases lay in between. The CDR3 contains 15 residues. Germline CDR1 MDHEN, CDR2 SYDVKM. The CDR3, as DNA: TGTGCCAGCAGTGATCCCGGCAGGGGTAATGAAAAACTGTTTTTT. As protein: CASSDPGRGNEKLFF.

The CDR3 coding sequence is TGTGCCTGCCTCGTGCAGAAAGAGACCCAGTACTTC. Protein: CACLVQKETQYF. This rearrangement joins TRBV30 to TRBJ2-5; D gene unclear. There are 12 residues in the CDR3. Germline V lookup: CDR1 GTSNPN, CDR2 SVGIG (reference sequence). Trimming took 6 bases from V and 3 from J, leaving 11 bases between them. The full variable domain, completed using reference TRBV30 and TRBJ2-5, is SQTIHQWPATLVQPVGSPLSLECTVEGTSNPNLYWYRQAAGRGLQLLFYSVGIGQISSEVPQNLSASRPQDRQFILSSKKLLLSDSGFYLCACLVQKETQYFGPGTRLLVL.

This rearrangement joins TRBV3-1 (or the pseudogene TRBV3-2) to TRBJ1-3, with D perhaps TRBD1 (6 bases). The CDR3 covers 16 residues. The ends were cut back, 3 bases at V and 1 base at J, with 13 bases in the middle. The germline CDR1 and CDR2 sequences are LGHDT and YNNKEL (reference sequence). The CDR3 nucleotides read TGTGCCAGCAGCCATCTAAACAGGGCGTCTGGAAACACCATATATTTT. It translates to CASSHLNRASGNTIYF.

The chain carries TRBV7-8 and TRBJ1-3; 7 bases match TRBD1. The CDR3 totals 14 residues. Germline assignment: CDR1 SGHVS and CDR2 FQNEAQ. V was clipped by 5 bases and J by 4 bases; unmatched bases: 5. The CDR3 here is CASSQQGIGNTIYF. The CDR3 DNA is TGTGCCAGCAGCCAACAGGGGATAGGAAACACCATATATTTT.

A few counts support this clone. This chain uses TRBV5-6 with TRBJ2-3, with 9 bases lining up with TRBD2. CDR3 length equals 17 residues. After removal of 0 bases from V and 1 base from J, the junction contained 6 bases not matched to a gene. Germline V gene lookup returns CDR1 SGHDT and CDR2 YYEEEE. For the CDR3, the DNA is TGTGCCAGCAGCTTGGGACTAGCGGCGAGTCGCACAGATACGCAGTATTTT. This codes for CASSLGLAASRTDTQYF.

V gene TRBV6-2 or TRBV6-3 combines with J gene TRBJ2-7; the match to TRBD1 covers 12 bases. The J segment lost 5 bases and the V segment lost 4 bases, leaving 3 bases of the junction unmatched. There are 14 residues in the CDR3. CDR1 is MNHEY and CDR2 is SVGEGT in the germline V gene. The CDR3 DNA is TGTGCCAGCAGTTCCGGGACAGGGGGCCACGAGCAGTACTTC. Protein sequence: CASSSGTGGHEQYF.

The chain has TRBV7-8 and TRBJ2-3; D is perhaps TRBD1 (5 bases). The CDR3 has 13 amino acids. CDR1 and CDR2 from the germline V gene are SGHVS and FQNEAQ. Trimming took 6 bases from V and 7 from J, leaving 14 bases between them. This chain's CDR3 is CASSPDSWNTQYF. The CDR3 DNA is TGTGCCAGCAGTCCCGACAGCTGGAATACGCAGTATTTT.

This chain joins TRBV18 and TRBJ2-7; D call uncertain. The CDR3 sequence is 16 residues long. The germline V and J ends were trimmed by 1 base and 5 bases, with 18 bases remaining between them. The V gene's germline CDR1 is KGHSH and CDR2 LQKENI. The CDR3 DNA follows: TGTGCCAGCTCACCACGTTCGGCGACCGAAGTACACGAGCAGTACTTC. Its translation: CASSPRSATEVHEQYF.

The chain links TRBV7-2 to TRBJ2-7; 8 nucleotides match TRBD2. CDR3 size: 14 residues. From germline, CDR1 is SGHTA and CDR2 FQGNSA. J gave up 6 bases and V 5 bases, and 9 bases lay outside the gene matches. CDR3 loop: CASSEALAGGEQYF. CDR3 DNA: TGTGCCAGCAGCGAAGCCCTGGCGGGGGGCGAGCAGTACTTC.

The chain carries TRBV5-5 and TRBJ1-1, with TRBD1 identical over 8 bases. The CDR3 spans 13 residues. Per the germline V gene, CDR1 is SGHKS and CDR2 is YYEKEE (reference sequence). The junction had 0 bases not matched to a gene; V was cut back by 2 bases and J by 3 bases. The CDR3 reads CASSLQGDTEAFF. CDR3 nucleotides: TGTGCCAGCAGCTTACAGGGGGACACTGAAGCTTTCTTT.